These 8 T cell receptor beta chains were sequenced from one sample in a study of cytomegalovirus exposure and HLA in healthy donors. The study ran its PCR with 60 Vbeta and 13 Jbeta primers. Produced via immunoSEQ multiplex PCR; TCRdb's table is partial and in-frame only. The data hold approximately 110,000 clones, with just under 70% observed a single time. Input material: PBMCs. The receptors were sampled from a young man in good health and CMV-seropositive.

The gene calls are TRBV6-4 and TRBJ2-5, with D maybe TRBD1 (5 bases). Trimming took 2 bases from V and 0 from J, leaving 7 bases between them. CDR3 size: 14 residues. In germline, CDR1 is MRHNA, CDR2 SNTAGT. CDR3 residues: CASSDGADQETQYF. DNA for the CDR3: TGTGCCAGCAGTGACGGGGCGGACCAAGAGACCCAGTACTTC.

J is TRBJ2-1 and V is TRBV2; D is possibly TRBD1 (6 bases). Trimming cost V 6 bases and J 0 bases, with 9 bases left between them. CDR3 size: 14 residues. The germline CDR1 and CDR2 sequences are SNHLY and FYNNEI. The CDR3 DNA follows: TGTGCCAGCAGGAGGGACAACTCCTACAATGAGCAGTTCTTC. Encoded protein: CASRRDNSYNEQFF.

J is TRBJ2-1 and V is TRBV27, with 7 bases matching TRBD2. With V trimmed by 3 bases and J by 7 bases, 12 bases remained unmatched. Looked up from germline, CDR1 is MNHEY and CDR2 is SMNVEV (reference sequence). The CDR3 is made up of 16 amino acids. The CDR3 protein is CASSFTAGEASNEQFF. The CDR3 region has the DNA TGTGCCAGCAGTTTTACGGCGGGAGAGGCGTCAAATGAGCAGTTCTTC.

This clone was seen a single time. The chain has TRBV28 and TRBJ1-5; 10 bases fit TRBD1. Unmatched junction bases numbered 12, after V lost 1 base and J lost 3 bases. This CDR3 has 19 amino acids. CDR1 and CDR2 (germline): MDHEN, SYDVKM. This CDR3 is CASSLYQGQGFAYNQPQHF. CDR3 DNA sequence: TGTGCCAGCAGTTTATACCAGGGACAGGGGTTTGCTTACAATCAGCCCCAGCATTTT. Filled out from reference TRBV28 and TRBJ1-5, the complete variable domain reads DVKVTQSSRYLVKRTGEKVFLECVQDMDHENMFWYRQDPGLGLRLIYFSYDVKMKEKGDIPEGYSVSREKKERFSLILESASTNQTSMYLCASSLYQGQGFAYNQPQHFGDGTRLSIL.

This chain joins TRBV5-8 and TRBJ1-5; D call uncertain. The V end lost 4 bases, the J end lost 6 bases, and 11 bases lay between the germline ends. The CDR3 has 13 residues. The germline CDR1 and CDR2 sequences are SGHTS and YDEGEE. CDR3 DNA sequence: TGTGCCAGCAGCGGAAACGGGGTTCAGCCCCAGCATTTT. Translation: CASSGNGVQPQHF.

Note on this clone: An end of the junction does not agree with germline; a read error may underlie this. CDR3 region: CASSPGQGVYEQYF. The CDR3 DNA follows: TGTGCTAGCAGCCCCGGACAGGGGGTTTACGAGCAGTACTTC. The genes are TRBV7-7 and TRBJ2-7, with TRBD1 matching over 10 bases. CDR3 length: 14 amino acids. CDR1 and CDR2 from the germline V gene are SSHAT and FNYEAQ (reference sequence).

The genes are TRBV5-5 and TRBJ2-7; D is undetermined. The CDR3 is 15 amino acids. V lost 0 bases and J lost 4, with 14 bases in between. Germline assignment: CDR1 SGHKS and CDR2 YYEKEE (reference sequence). CDR3 sequence: CASSLEWQQFYEQYF. In nucleotides, the CDR3 is TGTGCCAGCAGCTTGGAGTGGCAACAGTTTTACGAGCAGTACTTC. Full variable domain (remainder filled in from reference TRBV5-5 and TRBJ2-7): DAGVTQSPTHLIKTRGQQVTLRCSPISGHKSVSWYQQVLGQGPQFIFQYYEKEERGRGNFPDRFSARQFPNYSSELNVNALLLGDSALYLCASSLEWQQFYEQYFGPGTRLTVT.

The rearrangement joins TRBV28 to TRBJ2-4; 11 positions agree with TRBD1. The ends lost 5 bases at V and 1 base at J; junction bases unmatched: 13. Germline CDR1 MDHEN, CDR2 SYDVKM. This CDR3 is 19 amino acids long. The CDR3 here is CASSPWDRGNGPAKNIQYF. The CDR3 DNA reads as TGTGCCAGCAGTCCTTGGGACAGGGGGAATGGCCCGGCCAAAAACATTCAGTACTTC. The whole variable domain, filled in from reference TRBV28 and TRBJ2-4, reads DVKVTQSSRYLVKRTGEKVFLECVQDMDHENMFWYRQDPGLGLRLIYFSYDVKMKEKGDIPEGYSVSREKKERFSLILESASTNQTSMYLCASSPWDRGNGPAKNIQYFGAGTRLSVL.